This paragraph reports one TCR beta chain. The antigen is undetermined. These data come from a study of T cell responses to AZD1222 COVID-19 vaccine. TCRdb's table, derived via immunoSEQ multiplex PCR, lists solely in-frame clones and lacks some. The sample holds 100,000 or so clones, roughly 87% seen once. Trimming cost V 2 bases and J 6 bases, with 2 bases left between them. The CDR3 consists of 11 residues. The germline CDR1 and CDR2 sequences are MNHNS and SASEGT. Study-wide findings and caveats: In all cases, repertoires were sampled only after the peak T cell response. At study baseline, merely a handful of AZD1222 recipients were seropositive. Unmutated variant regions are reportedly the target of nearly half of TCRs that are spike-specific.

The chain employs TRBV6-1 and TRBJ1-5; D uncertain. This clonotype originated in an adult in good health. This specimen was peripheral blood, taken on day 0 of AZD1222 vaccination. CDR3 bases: TGTGCCAGCAGTGAACTTCAGCCCCAGCATTTT. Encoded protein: CASSELQPQHF.